The 13 T cell receptor beta chains below were found in one sample sequenced in a study of CD4 T cells in relation to SARS-CoV-2 and coronaviruses. The assay was immunoSEQ multiplex PCR, and TCRdb's table has in-frame clones only and misses some. The sample lists under 65,000 clones; 86% were seen once. Before the COVID-19 pandemic, during about 2011-2019, CD4+ T cells were taken from unexposed donors. Sequenced input: memory CD4+ T cells from PBMCs. These receptors were taken from a human donor in good health.

V gene TRBV7-2 combines with J gene TRBJ2-4, with D perhaps matching TRBD2 (6 bases). CDR1 is SGHTA, CDR2 FQGNSA, per germline. This CDR3 has 17 residues. V was trimmed by 0 bases and J by 6 bases, leaving 18 bases between them. CDR3 in amino acids: CASSLARRGLNLNIQYF. The CDR3 DNA sequence: TGTGCCAGCAGCTTAGCGAGGAGGGGACTGAATTTAAACATTCAGTACTTC.

CDR3 coding DNA: TGTGCCAGCAGTGAGAGCGGGATCTCCTACAATGAGCAGTTCTTC. Translated, it gives CASSESGISYNEQFF. This chain joins TRBV2 and TRBJ2-1, with 7 positions matching TRBD2. CDR1 is SNHLY, CDR2 FYNNEI, per germline. This CDR3 spans 15 amino acids. The J segment lost 0 bases and the V segment lost 3 bases, leaving 2 bases of the junction unmatched.

The chain has TRBV27 and TRBJ2-7, with 9 bases matching TRBD2. The CDR3 is 16 amino acids. Trimming took 3 bases from V and 0 from J; bases not matched to a gene: 6. From germline, CDR1 is MNHEY and CDR2 SMNVEV (reference sequence). The CDR3 spells CASSFSLAGNSYEQYF. The CDR3 DNA follows: TGTGCCAGCAGTTTTAGTCTAGCGGGAAACTCCTACGAGCAGTACTTC.

V is TRBV3-1 (or the pseudogene TRBV3-2) and J is TRBJ2-5; no definite D call. The V gene lost 4 bases and the J gene lost 5 bases, with 8 bases spanning the gap. Germline V gene lookup returns CDR1 LGHDT and CDR2 YNNKEL (reference sequence). This CDR3 is built from 12 residues. The DNA for the CDR3 is TGTGCCAGCAGCCGGGTGGAGGAGACCCAGTACTTC. Residues: CASSRVEETQYF.

The chain uses TRBV30 and TRBJ1-2; D gene ambiguous. This CDR3 spans 9 amino acids. Trimming took 5 bases from V and 4 from J, leaving 2 bases between them. The germline V gene encodes CDR1 GTSNPN and CDR2 SVGIG (reference sequence). The DNA for the CDR3 is TGTGCCTGGGGCTATGGCTACACCTTC. Its translation is CAWGYGYTF.

V usage is TRBV3-1 (or the pseudogene TRBV3-2) and J usage is TRBJ1-1, with D possibly matching TRBD1 (5 bases). Trimming removed 0 bases from V and 6 bases from J, with 17 bases in between. The length of the CDR3 is 16 residues. The V gene's germline CDR1 is LGHDT and CDR2 YNNKEL (reference sequence). The CDR3 spells CASSQEGTFGTAEAFF. CDR3 coding DNA: TGTGCCAGCAGCCAAGAGGGGACCTTTGGGACCGCTGAAGCTTTCTTT.

V usage is TRBV27 and J usage is TRBJ2-7; TRBD2 matches 7 bases. Germline CDR1 reads MNHEY; CDR2 reads SMNVEV (reference sequence). This CDR3 region has 12 residues. After removal of 6 bases from V and 7 bases from J, the junction contained 6 bases not matched to a gene. CDR3 sequence: CASSLLGGEQYF. DNA for the CDR3: TGTGCCAGCAGCCTACTGGGGGGGGAGCAGTACTTC.

The CDR3 spells CASNKNRGPWAKNIQYF. CDR3 sequence (DNA): TGTGCCAGCAATAAGAACAGGGGCCCTTGGGCCAAAAACATTCAGTACTTC. The V and J genes are TRBV28 and TRBJ2-4, with 7 bases lining up with TRBD1. Losses at the gene ends were 7 bases for V and 1 base for J; bases not matched to a gene: 13. This CDR3 region has 17 residues. Germline V gives CDR1 MDHEN, CDR2 SYDVKM. Full variable domain (missing parts from reference TRBV28 and TRBJ2-4): DVKVTQSSRYLVKRTGEKVFLECVQDMDHENMFWYRQDPGLGLRLIYFSYDVKMKEKGDIPEGYSVSREKKERFSLILESASTNQTSMYLCASNKNRGPWAKNIQYFGAGTRLSVL.

This chain links TRBV25-1 with TRBJ2-7, with D possibly matching TRBD2 (6 bases). CDR3 length: 13 amino acids. The V gene's germline CDR1 is MGHDK and CDR2 SYGVNS. V was trimmed by 2 bases and J by 3 bases, leaving 8 bases between them. As DNA, the CDR3 is TGTGCCAGCAGTGAACCGGGGGACTACGAGCAGTACTTC. This translates into CASSEPGDYEQYF.

In DNA form, the CDR3 reads TGTGCCAGCAGTTTAGGCGGGGCAAGTGACTTCTTATATAGCAATCAGCCCCAGCATTTT. This gives the protein CASSLGGASDFLYSNQPQHF. V gene TRBV2 combines with J gene TRBJ1-5, with D tentatively TRBD1 (5 bases). Between the trimmed V and J ends, which lost 5 bases and 0 bases, there was a span of 26 bases. Germline assignment: CDR1 SNHLY and CDR2 FYNNEI. There are 20 residues in the CDR3. Complete variable domain (other parts from reference TRBV2 and TRBJ1-5): EPEVTQTPSHQVTQMGQEVILRCVPISNHLYFYWYRQILGQKVEFLVSFYNNEISEKSEIFDDQFSVERPDGSNFTLKIRSTKLEDSAMYFCASSLGGASDFLYSNQPQHFGDGTRLSIL.

This chain links TRBV11-2 with TRBJ2-1, with 14 bases aligning to TRBD2. The CDR3 has 17 residues. Germline CDR1 reads SGHAT; CDR2 reads FQNNGV. V shed 2 bases, J shed 7 bases, and the junction held 7 bases outside the gene matches. The CDR3 loop reads CASSLLVTSGRVNEQFF. In nucleotides, the CDR3 is TGTGCCAGCAGCTTACTCGTGACTAGCGGGAGGGTGAATGAGCAGTTCTTC.

This chain links TRBV11-2 with TRBJ2-5, with D perhaps TRBD2 (5 bases). The germline gives CDR1 SGHAT, CDR2 FQNNGV. The CDR3 consists of 13 residues. V was clipped by 5 bases and J by 5 bases, with 12 bases between them. CDR3 amino acids: CASSQGLVETQYF. For the CDR3, the DNA is TGTGCCAGCAGCCAAGGACTTGTCGAGACCCAGTACTTC.

J is TRBJ2-3 and V is TRBV5-1, with TRBD2 matching over 9 bases. J was trimmed by 3 bases and V by 3 bases; bases with no gene match: 14. The CDR3 runs 18 residues. Germline CDR1 SGHRS, CDR2 YFSETQ. CDR3 sequence reads: CASSSNPAGGGGTDTQYF. The CDR3 DNA reads TGCGCCAGCAGCTCGAACCCCGCGGGAGGGGGGGGGACAGATACGCAGTATTTT.